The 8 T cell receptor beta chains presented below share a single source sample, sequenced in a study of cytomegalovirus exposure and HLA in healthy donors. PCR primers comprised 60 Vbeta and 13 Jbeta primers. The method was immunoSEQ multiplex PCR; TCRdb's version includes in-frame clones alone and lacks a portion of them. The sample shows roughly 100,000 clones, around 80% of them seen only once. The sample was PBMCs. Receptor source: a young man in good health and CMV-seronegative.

CDR3 sequence: CASSRDRQETQYF. The CDR3 DNA reads TGCGCCAGCAGCAGGGACAGACAGGAGACCCAGTACTTC. V usage is TRBV5-1 and J usage is TRBJ2-5; 7 bases are shared with TRBD1. After removal of 4 bases from V and 5 bases from J, the junction contained 5 bases not matched to a gene. Germline CDR1 SGHRS, CDR2 YFSETQ. The CDR3 runs 13 residues.

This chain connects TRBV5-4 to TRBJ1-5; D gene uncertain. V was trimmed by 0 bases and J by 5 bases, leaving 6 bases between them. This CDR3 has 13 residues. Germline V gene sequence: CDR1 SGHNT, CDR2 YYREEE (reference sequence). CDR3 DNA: TGTGCCAGCAGCTTGGGCCGGGATCAGCCCCAGCATTTT. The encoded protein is CASSLGRDQPQHF.

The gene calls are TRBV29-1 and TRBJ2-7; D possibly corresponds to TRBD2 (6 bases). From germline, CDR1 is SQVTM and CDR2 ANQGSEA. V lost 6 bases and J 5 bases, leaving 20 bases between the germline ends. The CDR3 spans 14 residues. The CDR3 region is CSVRGGLTGDEQYF. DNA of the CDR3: TGCAGCGTAAGGGGAGGTCTAACTGGGGACGAGCAGTACTTC.

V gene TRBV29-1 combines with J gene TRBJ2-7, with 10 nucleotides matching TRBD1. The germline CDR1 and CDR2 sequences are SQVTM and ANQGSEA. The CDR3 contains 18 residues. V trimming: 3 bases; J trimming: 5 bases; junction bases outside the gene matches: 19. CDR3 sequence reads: CSVDPRGRAGTGDHEQYF. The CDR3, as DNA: TGCAGCGTTGATCCCAGGGGGAGGGCCGGGACAGGGGACCACGAGCAGTACTTC.

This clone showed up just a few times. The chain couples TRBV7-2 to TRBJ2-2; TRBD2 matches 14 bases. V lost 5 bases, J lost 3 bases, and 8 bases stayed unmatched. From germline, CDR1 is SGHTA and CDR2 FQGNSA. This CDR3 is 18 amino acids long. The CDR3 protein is CASSVGLAGGFDTGELFF. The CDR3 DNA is TGTGCCAGCAGCGTAGGACTAGCGGGGGGTTTTGACACCGGGGAGCTGTTTTTT.

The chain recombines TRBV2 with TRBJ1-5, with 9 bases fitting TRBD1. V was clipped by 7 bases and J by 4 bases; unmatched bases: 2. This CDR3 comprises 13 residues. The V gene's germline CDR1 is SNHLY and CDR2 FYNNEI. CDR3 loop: CASMGTGNQPQHF. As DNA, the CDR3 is TGTGCCAGCATGGGGACAGGGAATCAGCCCCAGCATTTT.

CDR3 DNA sequence: TGTGCCAGCAAGCGGGAAGGGTACAATGAGCAGTTCTTC. Protein product: CASKREGYNEQFF. The chain employs TRBV7-3 and TRBJ2-1; the match to TRBD2 covers 7 bases. V lost 7 bases, J lost 4 bases, and 4 bases stayed unmatched. Germline V gene data show CDR1 as SGHTA and CDR2 as FQGTGA. CDR3 size: 13 residues.

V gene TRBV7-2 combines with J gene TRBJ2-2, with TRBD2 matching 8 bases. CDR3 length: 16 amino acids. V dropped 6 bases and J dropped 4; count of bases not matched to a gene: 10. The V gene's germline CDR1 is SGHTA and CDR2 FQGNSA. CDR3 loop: CASRLGAGGSTGELFF. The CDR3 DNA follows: TGTGCCAGCAGGTTGGGGGCGGGGGGAAGCACCGGGGAGCTGTTTTTT.